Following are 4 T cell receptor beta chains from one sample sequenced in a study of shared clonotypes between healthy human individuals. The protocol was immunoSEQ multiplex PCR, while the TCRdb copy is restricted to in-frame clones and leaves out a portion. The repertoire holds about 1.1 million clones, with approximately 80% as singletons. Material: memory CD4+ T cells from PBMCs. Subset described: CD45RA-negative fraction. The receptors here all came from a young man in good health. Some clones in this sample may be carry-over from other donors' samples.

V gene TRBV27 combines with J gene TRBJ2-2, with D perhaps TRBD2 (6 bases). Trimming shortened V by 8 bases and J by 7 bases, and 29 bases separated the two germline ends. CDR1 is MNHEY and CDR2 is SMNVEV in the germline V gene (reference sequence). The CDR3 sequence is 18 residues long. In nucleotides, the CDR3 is TGTGCCAGCGGTGGTATTAGAGGGAGGTCTTCCTGGGTCGGGGAGCTGTTTTTT. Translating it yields CASGGIRGRSSWVGELFF.

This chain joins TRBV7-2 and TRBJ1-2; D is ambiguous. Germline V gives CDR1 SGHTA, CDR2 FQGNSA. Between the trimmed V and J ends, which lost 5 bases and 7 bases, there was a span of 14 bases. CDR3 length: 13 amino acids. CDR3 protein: CASSTPKGFGYTF. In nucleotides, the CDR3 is TGTGCCAGCAGCACCCCCAAGGGTTTTGGCTACACCTTC. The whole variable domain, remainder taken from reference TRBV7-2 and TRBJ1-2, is GAGVSQSPSNKVTEKGKDVELRCDPISGHTALYWYRQSLGQGLEFLIYFQGNSAPDKSGLPSDRFSAERTGGSVSTLTIQRTQQEDSAVYLCASSTPKGFGYTFGSGTRLTVV.

As DNA, the CDR3 is TGTGCCAGCAGCAAACCTCTACACACCGGGGAGCTGTTTTTT. It translates to CASSKPLHTGELFF. J is TRBJ2-2 and V is TRBV21-1; the table's D call, TRBD2, was not checked against the DNA. TRBV21-1 is described as a pseudogene. The CDR3 is made up of 14 amino acids.

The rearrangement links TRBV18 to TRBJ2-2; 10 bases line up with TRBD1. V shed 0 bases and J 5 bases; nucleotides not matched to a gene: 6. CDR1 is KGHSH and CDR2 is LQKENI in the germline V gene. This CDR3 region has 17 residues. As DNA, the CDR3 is TGTGCCAGCTCACCACCTCGGACAGGGGGGTCAACCGGGGAGCTGTTTTTT. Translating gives CASSPPRTGGSTGELFF.